What follows are 8 T cell receptor beta chains derived from one specimen sequenced in a study of early T cells in non-severe SARS-CoV-2 infection (dated by TCRdb to about 2021). The method behind the library was 5' RACE. The run used a NextSeq 500. In TCRdb, the public reads were trimmed at Q25 with fastp and aligned with MiXCR, with productive beta chains retained. CDR3 protein sequences are deduplicated, and each keeps its most common genes and DNA. The sample table contains under 30,000 distinct CDR3 sequences; only one count was recorded for about 4.6% of them. About 15% of the sample belongs to the ten largest clones. The sample was whole blood. The origin of the receptors is an adult who was a healthcare worker with PCR-confirmed SARS-CoV-2 infection or an uninfected control (not recorded which).

This clonotype showed up many times. J is TRBJ2-5 and V is TRBV20-1; D is undetermined. The CDR3 is 12 residues long. Trimming shortened V by 0 bases and J by 10 bases, and 12 bases separated the two germline ends. Germline V gene lookup returns CDR1 DFQATT and CDR2 SNEGSKA (reference sequence). CDR3 nucleotide sequence: TGCAGTGCTAGAGATGGCCCAGTCAACCAGTACTTC. Its translation: CSARDGPVNQYF.

CDR3 coding DNA: TGTGCCAGCACCCTCGTGAACCAGCCCCAGCATTTT. It specifies CASTLVNQPQHF. The chain employs TRBV28 and TRBJ1-5; no definite D call. CDR1 and CDR2 from the germline V gene are MDHEN and SYDVKM. V lost 7 bases to trimming and J lost 7 bases, with 11 bases between them. The CDR3 is 12 residues long.

This clonotype was recorded at least ten times. This chain joins TRBV4-2 and TRBJ1-4, with D possibly being TRBD1 (6 bases). Germline lookup yields CDR1 LGHNA and CDR2 YNFKEQ. The CDR3 spans 15 residues. V was cut by 1 base and J by 5 bases, with 11 bases left in between. This CDR3 reads CASSQGQAWNEKLFF. CDR3 DNA: TGTGCCAGCAGCCAAGGACAGGCTTGGAATGAAAAACTGTTTTTT.

This clonotype was counted ten times or more. V is TRBV25-1 and J is TRBJ2-7; TRBD1 might be the D (5 bases). The CDR3 runs 13 residues. V was clipped by 4 bases and J by 7 bases, with 14 bases between them. CDR1 is MGHDK, CDR2 SYGVNS, per germline. The DNA of the CDR3 is TGTGCCAGCAGTGTACAGGATTTGGAAGAGCAGTACTTC. The encoded protein is CASSVQDLEEQYF.

The V call is TRBV6-5, the J call TRBJ1-4, with 7 bases matching TRBD1. The germline V gene encodes CDR1 MNHEY and CDR2 SVGAGI. The CDR3 runs to 15 residues. V shed 5 bases and J 0 bases; nucleotides not matched to a gene: 3. In DNA form, the CDR3 reads TGTGCCAGCAGTCGGGACAGCGCAACTAATGAAAAACTGTTTTTT. This codes for CASSRDSATNEKLFF.

This clonotype has a handful of counts. The rearrangement uses TRBV4-3 and TRBJ2-5; D call uncertain. CDR3 length: 15 residues. V dropped 0 bases and J dropped 4 bases, with 12 bases sitting between them. Germline lookup yields CDR1 LGHNA and CDR2 YSLEER. CDR3 loop: CASSQEMTSRETQYF. Here the CDR3 DNA reads TGCGCCAGCAGCCAAGAAATGACCTCCCGAGAGACCCAGTACTTC.

The rearrangement joins TRBV20-1 to TRBJ2-3; D not certain. Germline CDR1 reads DFQATT; CDR2 reads SNEGSKA (reference sequence). Trimming shortened V by 1 base and J by 0 bases, and 17 bases separated the two germline ends. This CDR3 spans 17 amino acids. Here the CDR3 DNA reads TGCAGTGCTAGAGCCCCTGGTGGTACAGCTAGCACAGATACGCAGTATTTT. This encodes CSARAPGGTASTDTQYF.

The gene calls are TRBV7-9 and TRBJ2-3; weak D call: TRBD1 (5 bases). V was pared by 2 bases and J by 4 bases, with 16 bases between. The germline CDR1 and CDR2 sequences are SEHNR and FQNEAQ (reference sequence). The CDR3 has 16 amino acids. The CDR3 DNA reads as TGTGCCAGCAGCTTATCACCCGCCGTAGGGGCAGATACGCAGTATTTT. This sequence encodes CASSLSPAVGADTQYF.